Presented here are 10 T cell receptor beta chains from one specimen sequenced in a study of early T cells in non-severe SARS-CoV-2 infection. MiXCR was run by TCRdb on the 5' RACE reads, yielding one entry per CDR3 protein. This table holds 70,000 or so distinct CDR3 sequences, more than 9% found once. The sequenced sample consisted of whole blood. These receptors all come from an adult who was a healthcare worker with PCR-confirmed SARS-CoV-2 infection or an uninfected control (not recorded which).

In this sample, this clonotype turned up a few times. The V and J genes are TRBV4-1 and TRBJ1-3; D is undetermined. This CDR3 region has 15 residues. Germline CDR1 is MGHRA and CDR2 is YSYEKL. V dropped 1 base and J dropped 4 bases, with 11 bases sitting between them. The CDR3 bases are TGCGCCAGCAGCCAAGTCTTATGGGCCGGAAACACCATATATTTT. It codes for CASSQVLWAGNTIYF.

The V call is TRBV3-1, the J call TRBJ2-3; possible D gene TRBD2, 5 bases. The V gene's germline CDR1 is LGHDT and CDR2 YNNKEL (reference sequence). Trimming left V 2 bases short and J 9 bases short, with 18 bases between. The CDR3 extends over 15 amino acids. The CDR3 nucleotides read TGTGCCAGCAGCCAACCCGACTTGAGGGCCGGGACGCAGTATTTT. Translated, it gives CASSQPDLRAGTQYF.

This clonotype was counted only a few times. V is TRBV29-1 and J is TRBJ2-1; maybe TRBD2 (5 bases). There are 12 residues in the CDR3. Trimming removed 0 bases at V and 12 bases at J, with 12 bases between. The V gene's germline CDR1 is SQVTM and CDR2 ANQGSEA. CDR3 protein: CSVEDWSRGQFF. CDR3 in DNA: TGCAGCGTTGAAGATTGGAGTCGGGGGCAGTTCTTC.

The chain joins TRBV27 to TRBJ2-3; D not certain. From germline, CDR1 is MNHEY and CDR2 SMNVEV (reference sequence). CDR3 length equals 14 residues. The V and J ends lost 0 bases and 1 base respectively, with 5 bases between them. The CDR3 coding sequence is TGTGCCAGCAGTTTATCGTGGGGCACAGATACGCAGTATTTT. Protein: CASSLSWGTDTQYF.

This clonotype was counted many times. The V and J genes are TRBV6-4 and TRBJ2-1; 13 positions agree with TRBD2. The CDR3 runs to 14 residues. After removal of 4 bases from V and 7 bases from J, the junction contained 1 base not matched to a gene. Germline V gives CDR1 MRHNA, CDR2 SNTAGT. CDR3 DNA: TGTGCCAGCAGTGGGACTAGCGGGGGAAATGAGCAGTTCTTC. Protein product: CASSGTSGGNEQFF.

The gene calls are TRBV7-2 and TRBJ1-3; no definite D call. The CDR3 loop spans 16 amino acids. CDR1 is SGHTA and CDR2 is FQGNSA in the germline V gene. The V gene lost 0 bases and the J gene lost 1 base, with 10 bases spanning the gap. CDR3 DNA: TGTGCCAGCAGCTTAGCGGGGAAGTTATCTGGAAACACCATATATTTT. Amino acids: CASSLAGKLSGNTIYF.

This clonotype was recorded a few times. The J gene is TRBJ2-1, the V gene TRBV9; 16 nucleotides align to TRBD2. Germline CDR1 SGDLS, CDR2 YYNGEE. This CDR3 is built from 23 residues. V gave up 0 bases and J gave up 0 bases; unmatched junction bases: 15. The CDR3 reads CASSVATKTGLAGGPRSYNEQFF. DNA for the CDR3: TGTGCCAGCAGCGTAGCTACAAAAACGGGACTAGCGGGGGGGCCCCGCTCCTACAATGAGCAGTTCTTC.

The chain carries TRBV11-2 and TRBJ1-4, with D unresolved. Germline lookup yields CDR1 SGHAT and CDR2 FQNNGV. With 0 bases removed from V and 8 bases from J, the gap between germline ends came to 13 bases. The CDR3 runs to 15 residues. The CDR3 sequence: CASSLDGHKSEKLFF. DNA for the CDR3: TGTGCCAGCAGCTTAGATGGGCATAAATCAGAAAAACTGTTTTTT.

This clonotype was recorded a few times. The chain carries TRBV20-1 and TRBJ2-3; 10 bases align to TRBD2. Looked up from germline, CDR1 is DFQATT and CDR2 is SNEGSKA (reference sequence). This CDR3 is 18 amino acids long. J gave up 3 bases and V 2 bases, and 14 bases lay outside the gene matches. As DNA, the CDR3 is TGCAGTGCTAGACGACTGATTAGAGCGGGGGGGCCAACAGATACGCAGTATTTT. This encodes CSARRLIRAGGPTDTQYF.

This clonotype occurred a few times. The CDR3: CSARDVGQANVENSPLHF. Here the CDR3 DNA reads TGCAGTGCTAGAGACGTAGGACAGGCAAACGTAGAGAATTCACCCCTCCACTTT. The J gene is TRBJ1-6, the V gene TRBV20-1, with 7 bases lining up with TRBD1. There are 18 residues in the CDR3. The V gene end was trimmed by 0 bases and the J gene end by 7 bases; junction bases not matched to a gene: 15. Germline V gene sequence: CDR1 DFQATT, CDR2 SNEGSKA (reference sequence).